One sample yielded the 25 T cell receptor beta chains listed below, sequenced in a study of T cell repertoires in cytomegalovirus infection. TCRdb called the reads again in MiXCR, with one record for every CDR3 protein. Among about 220,000 distinct CDR3 sequences listed, about 38% were seen once. The antigens these receptors bind are not known. The sequencing used CD8+ T cells from cultured PBMCs, collected from culture after CMV antigen stimulation. These receptors all stem from a human donor in good health (CMV status not recorded). Some clones in this sample may be carry-over from other donors' samples.

The CDR3 protein is CASSSYTGEWSDQPQHF. The CDR3 DNA is TGTGCCAGCAGTTCCTATACAGGGGAGTGGAGTGATCAGCCCCAGCATTTT. The J gene is TRBJ1-5, the V gene TRBV12-3 or TRBV12-4, with TRBD1 matching 7 bases. CDR3 length: 17 residues. V gave up 4 bases and J gave up 5 bases; unmatched junction bases: 14.

The rearrangement joins TRBV20-1 to TRBJ2-7; 13 nucleotides align to TRBD2. CDR1 and CDR2 (germline): DFQATT, SNEGSKA (reference sequence). CDR3 length: 16 amino acids. V lost 5 bases and J lost 6; bases outside the gene matches: 13. The CDR3 reads CSARGLAGVTVGEQYF. CDR3 DNA sequence: TGCAGTGCTCGCGGACTAGCGGGAGTGACAGTAGGCGAGCAGTACTTC.

The genes are TRBV5-5 and TRBJ2-7; 7 bases align to TRBD1. Germline values: CDR1 SGHKS, CDR2 YYEKEE (reference sequence). CDR3 length equals 13 residues. V shed 4 bases and J 3 bases; nucleotides not matched to a gene: 4. The CDR3 loop reads CASSHYRGYEQYF. CDR3 nucleotide sequence: TGTGCCAGCAGCCATTACAGGGGCTACGAGCAGTACTTC.

In this sample, this clonotype turned up a few times. CDR3 protein: CASSPWGGGHEGEQFF. The CDR3 region has the DNA TGTGCCAGCAGCCCATGGGGCGGGGGCCATGAGGGTGAGCAGTTCTTC. The V call is TRBV7-3, the J call TRBJ2-1; D may be TRBD2 (7 bases). Germline loops: CDR1 SGHTA, CDR2 FQGTGA. The CDR3 runs to 16 residues. V lost 5 bases and J lost 9, with 23 bases in between.

The chain carries TRBV25-1 and TRBJ1-2, with D hard to call. The CDR3 is 13 amino acids. V was clipped by 1 base and J by 6 bases, with 9 bases between them. Looked up from germline, CDR1 is MGHDK and CDR2 is SYGVNS. The CDR3 region is CASSESQLDGYTF. CDR3 sequence (DNA): TGTGCCAGCAGTGAATCACAGCTCGATGGCTACACCTTC.

The V call is TRBV2, the J call TRBJ1-5; tentative D call: TRBD1 (5 bases). The CDR3 runs to 14 residues. Trimming stripped 6 bases from V and 6 bases from J, with 15 bases between. From germline, CDR1 is SNHLY and CDR2 FYNNEI. DNA for the CDR3: TGTGCCAGCAGCCCGACAGCCAAGGGTCAGCCCCAGCATTTT. Protein product: CASSPTAKGQPQHF. The full variable domain, with the rest looked up from reference TRBV2 and TRBJ1-5, is EPEVTQTPSHQVTQMGQEVILRCVPISNHLYFYWYRQILGQKVEFLVSFYNNEISEKSEIFDDQFSVERPDGSNFTLKIRSTKLEDSAMYFCASSPTAKGQPQHFGDGTRLSIL.

This clonotype was counted many times. This chain links TRBV27 with TRBJ2-2; no clear D gene. V was pared by 4 bases and J by 4 bases, with 7 bases between. This CDR3 contains 13 residues. Germline lookup yields CDR1 MNHEY and CDR2 SMNVEV (reference sequence). The CDR3 bases are TGTGCCAGCAGTTACCAGACCACCGGGGAGCTGTTTTTT. Protein sequence: CASSYQTTGELFF.

This clonotype was detected only a few times. The chain recombines TRBV2 with TRBJ2-5, with unresolved D. The CDR3 has 13 residues. CDR1 and CDR2 (germline): SNHLY, FYNNEI. With 2 bases removed from V and 4 bases from J, the gap between germline ends came to 8 bases. CDR3 DNA sequence: TGTGCCAGCAGTGAATGGTTAGGAGAGACCCAGTACTTC. Protein sequence: CASSEWLGETQYF. Supplemented by reference TRBV2 and TRBJ2-5, the full variable domain reads EPEVTQTPSHQVTQMGQEVILRCVPISNHLYFYWYRQILGQKVEFLVSFYNNEISEKSEIFDDQFSVERPDGSNFTLKIRSTKLEDSAMYFCASSEWLGETQYFGPGTRLLVL.

The chain couples TRBV12-3 or TRBV12-4 to TRBJ1-1, with a weak D call TRBD1 (6 bases). The CDR3 contains 15 residues. V was trimmed by 6 bases and J by 7 bases, leaving 21 bases between them. The CDR3, as DNA: TGTGCCAGCAGCCTTAGGCGGGGGGCCTCGGTTGAAGCTTTCTTT. It specifies CASSLRRGASVEAFF.

V is TRBV6-6 and J is TRBJ2-1, with 8 nucleotides matching TRBD2. The CDR3 runs 15 residues. J was trimmed by 12 bases and V by 5 bases; bases with no gene match: 15. Per the germline V gene, CDR1 is MNHNY and CDR2 is SVGAGI (reference sequence). Written as DNA, the CDR3 is TGTGCCAGCAGTGCTATTAGCGGGACTCAAAGGATGCAGTTCTTC. Protein sequence: CASSAISGTQRMQFF.

This clonotype was counted at least ten times. The chain combines TRBV7-3 with TRBJ1-1, with TRBD1 as a possible D gene (5 bases). Germline CDR1 SGHTA, CDR2 FQGTGA. Trimming removed 5 bases from V and 0 bases from J, with 16 bases in between. The CDR3 has 16 residues. The CDR3, as DNA: TGTGCCAGCAGCCAGGGTCGTAGGGAAATGAACACTGAAGCTTTCTTT. Amino acid sequence: CASSQGRREMNTEAFF.

This clonotype appeared many times. This rearrangement joins TRBV7-2 to TRBJ1-2; D gene ambiguous. V was cut by 2 bases and J by 4 bases, with 17 bases left in between. CDR1 and CDR2 from the germline V gene are SGHTA and FQGNSA. The CDR3 length is 16 residues. Here the CDR3 reads CASSLRRIVTSYGYTF. As DNA, the CDR3 is TGTGCCAGCAGCTTAAGGAGGATTGTTACATCCTATGGCTACACCTTC.

A few counts support this clonotype. V gene TRBV27 combines with J gene TRBJ1-5, with a possible D match to TRBD1 (6 bases). With 2 bases removed from V and 9 bases from J, the gap between germline ends came to 14 bases. The CDR3 is made up of 14 amino acids. In germline, CDR1 is MNHEY, CDR2 SMNVEV (reference sequence). CDR3 DNA sequence: TGTGCCAGCAGTTTACGGGGGGCAGTAAGGCCCCAGCATTTT. It is translated as CASSLRGAVRPQHF.

The table lists this clonotype with a few counts. The chain recombines TRBV7-9 with TRBJ1-1; D unclear. The CDR3 loop spans 17 amino acids. V lost 1 base and J 3 bases, leaving 18 bases between the germline ends. Germline V gene data show CDR1 as SEHNR and CDR2 as FQNEAQ (reference sequence). The CDR3 reads CASSLGIKRADHTEAFF. The CDR3 DNA sequence: TGTGCCAGCAGCTTAGGAATAAAGAGGGCGGACCACACTGAAGCTTTCTTT. Full variable domain (rest looked up from reference TRBV7-9 and TRBJ1-1): DTGVSQNPRHKITKRGQNVTFRCDPISEHNRLYWYRQTLGQGPEFLTYFQNEAQLEKSRLLSDRFSAERPKGSFSTLEIQRTEQGDSAMYLCASSLGIKRADHTEAFFGQGTRLTVV.

The sample holds a few counts of this clonotype. This CDR3 reads CASSLSYYEQYF. In DNA, the CDR3 is TGTGCCAGCAGTTTGTCCTACTACGAGCAGTACTTC. V and J are TRBV28 and TRBJ2-7, with no clear D. The CDR3 spans 12 residues. Trimming removed 3 bases from V and 3 bases from J, with 6 bases in between. In germline, CDR1 is MDHEN, CDR2 SYDVKM.

Comments on this clonotype: Being one base from a much bigger clone, this may be a read error. CDR3 loop: CASYQASTGTQYF. CDR3 sequence (DNA): TGTGCCAGCTACCAGGCGAGCACAGGTACGCAGTATTTT. The chain carries TRBV7-8 and TRBJ2-3; tentative D call: TRBD1 (5 bases). The CDR3 covers 13 residues. Germline lookup yields CDR1 SGHVS and CDR2 FQNEAQ. The variable domain in full, completed from reference TRBV7-8 and TRBJ2-3, reads GAGVSQSPRYKVAKRGQDVALRCDPISGHVSLFWYQQALGQGPEFLTYFQNEAQLDKSGLPSDRFFAERPEGSVSTLKIQRTQQEDSAVYLCASYQASTGTQYFGPGTRLTVL.

The rearrangement links TRBV12-3 or TRBV12-4 to TRBJ2-1; 7 positions match TRBD1. This CDR3 contains 16 residues. V lost 0 bases, J lost 8 bases, and 10 bases stayed unmatched. CDR3 protein: CASSLAGGFTGDEQFF. CDR3 coding DNA: TGTGCCAGCAGTTTAGCGGGCGGGTTTACAGGGGATGAGCAGTTCTTC.

This sequence joins TRBV7-3 and TRBJ2-3; the D is unclear. Germline V gene lookup returns CDR1 SGHTA and CDR2 FQGTGA. With 2 bases removed from V and 2 bases from J, the gap between germline ends came to 11 bases. CDR3 length: 15 amino acids. The chain's CDR3 is CASSLEGPDTDTQYF. The CDR3 nucleotides are TGTGCCAGCAGCTTAGAAGGACCAGACACAGATACGCAGTATTTT.

This chain uses TRBV12-5 with TRBJ2-1, with 8 bases identical to TRBD2. With 0 bases clipped from V and 6 bases from J, the junction kept 4 bases outside the gene matches. Germline V gene sequence: CDR1 LGHNT, CDR2 FRNRAP. The CDR3 consists of 15 residues. The CDR3 bases are TGTGCTAGTGGTTTGGTGGGGACTAGGTGCAATGAGCAGTTCTTC. It is translated as CASGLVGTRCNEQFF.

The V call is TRBV5-5, the J call TRBJ2-2, with D perhaps matching TRBD2 (6 bases). Germline V CDR1 and CDR2: SGHKS, YYEKEE (reference sequence). The V and J ends lost 6 bases and 1 base respectively, with 16 bases between them. CDR3 length equals 16 residues. The CDR3 loop reads CASNLRAGLNTGELFF. CDR3 in DNA: TGTGCCAGCAATCTTCGGGCGGGGTTGAACACCGGGGAGCTGTTTTTT.

The CDR3 spells CASKTKGALVGTGELFF. The CDR3, as DNA: TGCGCCAGCAAAACTAAGGGGGCCCTTGTTGGGACCGGGGAGCTGTTTTTT. The chain has TRBV23-1 and TRBJ2-2, with 7 nucleotides matching TRBD1. TRBV23-1 is an ORF, with its function uncertain. J was trimmed by 5 bases and V by 7 bases; bases with no gene match: 16. The CDR3 length is 17 residues.

This clonotype came up many times. The chain links TRBV6-1 to TRBJ1-1, with D possibly being TRBD1 (5 bases). The germline CDR1 and CDR2 sequences are MNHNS and SASEGT. This CDR3 is 12 amino acids long. V was trimmed by 3 bases and J by 4 bases, leaving 6 bases between them. In DNA, the CDR3 is TGTGCCAGCAGTGATGGGGGCACTGAAGCTTTCTTT. This codes for CASSDGGTEAFF.

This clonotype was detected a few times. The gene calls are TRBV28 and TRBJ2-7; 9 bases are a match to TRBD1. Looked up from germline, CDR1 is MDHEN and CDR2 is SYDVKM. With V trimmed by 3 bases and J by 5 bases, 8 bases remained unmatched. The CDR3 is 15 residues long. CDR3: CASSLDGDRVDEQYF. DNA of the CDR3: TGTGCCAGCAGTTTGGATGGGGACAGGGTGGACGAGCAGTACTTC. Using reference TRBV28 and TRBJ2-7 for the parts outside the CDR3, the full variable domain is DVKVTQSSRYLVKRTGEKVFLECVQDMDHENMFWYRQDPGLGLRLIYFSYDVKMKEKGDIPEGYSVSREKKERFSLILESASTNQTSMYLCASSLDGDRVDEQYFGPGTRLTVT.

The rearrangement links TRBV7-4 to TRBJ1-5; no firm D call. Looked up from germline, CDR1 is SGHVT and CDR2 is SQSDAQ. V lost 0 bases to trimming and J lost 3 bases, with 12 bases between them. The CDR3 runs to 16 residues. As DNA, the CDR3 is TGTGCCAGCAGCTTAGCCCCCCTCGGGTCCAATCAGCCCCAGCATTTT. Translation: CASSLAPLGSNQPQHF.

The table lists this clonotype with a few counts. J is TRBJ2-2 and V is TRBV19; D is uncertain. Germline values: CDR1 LNHDA, CDR2 SQIVND (reference sequence). Trimming left V 5 bases short and J 6 bases short, with 13 bases between. This CDR3 comprises 14 residues. This CDR3 is CASSLGPPAGELFF. DNA for the CDR3: TGTGCCAGTAGTCTCGGACCGCCCGCCGGGGAGCTGTTTTTT.